This T cell receptor (beta chain) was captured by sequencing in a study of Ad26.COV2.S vaccination and SARS-CoV-2 variants (dated by TCRdb to 2020 to 2023). About the investigation overall: Donors in the vaccine arm were drawn from COV1001, a phase I-IIa trial of Ad26.COV2.S in healthy adults that was multicentre, randomized, double-blind and placebo-controlled. Ad26.COV2.S was given intramuscularly at 5x10^10 or 1x10^11 viral particles, as a single shot or as two shots 56 days apart. The specificity and breadth of SARS-CoV-2-reactive T cell receptors after Ad26.COV2.S vaccination were assessed by TCRbeta repertoire sequencing. A total of around 32 samples were included in the TCR-sequenced set, comprising around 19 Ad26.COV2.S vaccine recipients, 5 placebo recipients and 8 SARS-CoV-2 convalescent individuals. Trial participants were randomized into five groups of five: low-dose or high-dose Ad26.COV2.S given once or twice, or placebo on both occasions. Investigators remained blinded to trial group allocation during experiments and outcome assessment.

Per the publication, the treatment or condition label means: 15 to 20 received Ad26.COV2.S at low or high dose, single or two shots; five or six received placebo; per-sample allocation not given. Repertoires of vaccine and placebo recipients were sequenced from samples taken on day 63 after the first injection. In Cohort 1b, around 25 adults aged 18-55 years were enrolled at a single site in Boston, USA, between 29 July and 7 August 2020. Ad26.COV2.S was a replication-incompetent adenovirus type 26 vector that expressed a prefusion-stabilized SARS-CoV-2 spike protein derived from the original Wuhan strain. Here is what the overall study found, with its caveats: Comparable non-spike TCR breadth was observed between vaccine and placebo recipients, consistent with only spike being contained in the vaccine. Substantial breadth of spike-specific CD8+ and CD4+ T cell responses was reported after vaccination. Comparing responses between vaccine doses or regimens was not something the study was powered to do. According to the authors, total T cell responses may have been underestimated by the TCR breadth and depth analyses. Ad26.COV2.S recipients had higher spike-specific TCR breadth than placebo recipients (P = 0.0014).

V has 3 bases trimmed and J has 5 bases trimmed; junction bases matching no gene number 6. The CDR3 spans 16 residues, from the cysteine through the phenylalanine. Kept here is only the CDR3 DNA, which spans 48 bases and is read in frame from base 1. Sequences SGHVS (CDR1) and FNYEAQ (CDR2) are obtained from the germline V gene. With respect to this clone: Its target antigen remains unknown. No base quality values were provided; no much bigger clone lies one nucleotide off.

TCRbeta CDR3 regions were sequenced with the immunoSEQ Assay. After extraction, genomic DNA underwent amplification by bias-controlled multiplex PCR, followed by high-throughput sequencing. The source study handled its data this way. Collapsing and filtering of sequences were performed to quantify the absolute abundance of each unique TCRbeta CDR3 region. T cell fraction was estimated by normalizing TCRbeta template counts to usable DNA, with usable DNA measured through amplification of reference genes found in all nucleated cells. Repertoire TCRs were annotated as SARS-CoV-2-specific by exact matching of V gene, CDR3 amino acid sequence and J gene to a known reactive TCR set. MIRA supplied the reference SARS-CoV-2 TCR set, which was filtered for enrichment in COVID-19-positive ImmuneCODE repertoires so that public or cross-reactive TCRs were removed. Drawing on the MIRA antigens, annotated TCRs were analysed further at the level of specific ORF or position within ORF. Breadth was defined as annotated unique rearrangements over total unique productive rearrangements; depth was the summed frequency of those rearrangements. Group comparisons of TCR breadth used two-sided Wilcoxon rank-sum tests. Drawn from immuneACCESS, this table holds only the in-frame rearrangements with V and J called that TCRdb kept. Clones are partly lost; checked studies trace under half to an unresolved V gene and leave the rest unexplained. V and J calls plus clone size are reproduced from that table; the DNA served to infer D and trimming. The sample records about 350,000 clones, around 89% of which are singletons. The ten largest clones add up to approximately 5% of the sample.

Sequenced material: peripheral blood, taken in a trial of Ad26.COV2.S vaccine versus placebo. The chain was built from TRBV7-6 and TRBJ2-2; the junction holds 10 bases that match TRBD2. The clonotype was recovered from a person between 18 and 65 years old who received the Ad26.COV2.S COVID-19 vaccine or a placebo. The CDR3 in this case is CASSFVGTSVTGELFF. The nucleotide sequence reads as follows: TGTGCCAGCAGCTTTGTAGGGACTAGCGTGACCGGGGAGCTGTTTTTT.